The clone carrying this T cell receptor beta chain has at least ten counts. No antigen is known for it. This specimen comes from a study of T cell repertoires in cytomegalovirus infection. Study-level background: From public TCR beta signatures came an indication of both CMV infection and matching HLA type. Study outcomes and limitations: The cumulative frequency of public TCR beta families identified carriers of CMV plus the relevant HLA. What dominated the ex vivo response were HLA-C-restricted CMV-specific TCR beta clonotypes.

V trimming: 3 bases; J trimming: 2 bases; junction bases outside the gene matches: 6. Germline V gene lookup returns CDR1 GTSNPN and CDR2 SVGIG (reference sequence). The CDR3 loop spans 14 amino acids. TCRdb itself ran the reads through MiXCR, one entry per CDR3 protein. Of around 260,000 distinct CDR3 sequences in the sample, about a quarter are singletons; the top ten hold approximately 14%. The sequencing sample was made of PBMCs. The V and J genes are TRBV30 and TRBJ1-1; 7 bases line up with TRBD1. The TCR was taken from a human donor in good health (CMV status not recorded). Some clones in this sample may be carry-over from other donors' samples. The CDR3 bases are TGTGCCTGGAGGCCCGGGACAGCTAACACTGAAGCTTTCTTT. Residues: CAWRPGTANTEAFF.